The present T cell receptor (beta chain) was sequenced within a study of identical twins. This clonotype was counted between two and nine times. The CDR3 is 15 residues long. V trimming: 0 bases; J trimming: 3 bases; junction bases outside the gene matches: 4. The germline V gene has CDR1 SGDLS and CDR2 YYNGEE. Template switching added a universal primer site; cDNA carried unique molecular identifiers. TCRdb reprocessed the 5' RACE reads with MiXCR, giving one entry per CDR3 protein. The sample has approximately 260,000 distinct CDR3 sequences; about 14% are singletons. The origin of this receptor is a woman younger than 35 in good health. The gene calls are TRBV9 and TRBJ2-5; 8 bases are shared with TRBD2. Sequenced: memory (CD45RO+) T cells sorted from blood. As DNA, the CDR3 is TGTGCCAGCAGCGTAGGCGGTAGCGGGAAAGAGACCCAGTACTTC. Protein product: CASSVGGSGKETQYF.